This TCR beta chain was recovered during a study of memory CD4+ T cells and cytomegalovirus serostatus. Germline CDR1 MNHNS, CDR2 SASEGT. V gave up 4 bases and J gave up 4 bases, with 11 bases separating them. CDR3 length: 14 amino acids. This clone was seen a single time. Sequenced by immunoSEQ multiplex PCR; TCRdb stores in-frame clones only, minus some. This table holds some 47,000 clones, 75% to 85% found once. Single viable CD3+CD4+CD8-CD45RO+ cells were sorted as the memory CD4+ T cells. CMV serostatus came from serum IgG against pp150, pp28, p38, p52. The clonotype comes from an adult in good health and CMV-seronegative. Sequencing was done on a sample of memory CD4+ T cells from blood. The chain is built from TRBV6-1 and TRBJ1-5; TRBD1 is a possible D gene (5 bases). CDR3 nucleotide sequence: TGTGCCAGCAGTGTGAGTACAGGTAATCAGCCCCAGCATTTT. Its protein product is CASSVSTGNQPQHF.